These T cell receptor beta chains were read from a single sample in a study of response to subunit inactivated influenza vaccine. TCRdb re-called the RT-PCR reads through MiXCR, storing one row per CDR3 protein. Among 500,000 or so distinct CDR3 sequences listed, 15% to 20% were seen once. The sample in question was CD4+ T cells sorted from PBMCs, obtained 23 to 25 months after vaccination. These receptors were collected from a man aged 50-75 years who received an inactivated influenza vaccine. Each CDR3 is given with its conserved first and last residue. Fields, in order: V gene, J gene, clone size, D gene, CDR3 protein, CDR3 DNA. D genes are given only for firm matches. Expanded clones get a size class; other rows say once, few or many, or leave the size out.

>TRBV12-3/TRBV12-4|TRBJ2-3|many|TRBD1
CASTRDRGFGTQYF
TGTGCCAGCACTCGGGACAGGGGTTTCGGTACGCAGTATTTT
>TRBV7-2|TRBJ2-7|few|-
CASSPGARSTYEQYF
TGTGCCAGCAGCCCAGGGGCTAGAAGCACCTACGAGCAGTACTTC
>TRBV5-6|TRBJ2-5|-|TRBD2
CASSLVGGGRSETQYF
TGTGCCAGCAGCTTGGTCGGGGGGGGTAGGTCGGAGACCCAGTACTTC
>TRBV5-1|TRBJ1-6|many|TRBD1
CASSLVGQGSSPLHF
TGCGCCAGCAGCTTGGTGGGACAGGGAAGTTCACCCCTCCACTTT
>TRBV9|TRBJ2-2|few|-
CASSVFHIRPSANTGELFF
TGTGCCAGCAGCGTATTTCACATCAGGCCCAGCGCGAACACCGGGGAGCTGTTTTTT
>TRBV9|TRBJ2-3|few|-
CASSVGSRTDTDTQYF
TGTGCCAGCAGCGTAGGTAGCCGAACAGACACAGATACGCAGTATTTT
>TRBV3-1|TRBJ2-1|few|-
CASSSGEQFF
TGTGCCAGCAGCTCGGGAGAGCAGTTCTTC
>TRBV11-2|TRBJ1-2|-|TRBD1
CASSLTDRGNYGYTF
TGTGCCAGCAGCTTAACGGACAGGGGGAACTATGGCTACACCTTC
>TRBV28|TRBJ2-2|many|-
CASSGNTGELFF
TGTGCCAGCTCAGGGAACACCGGGGAGCTGTTTTTT
>TRBV4-3|TRBJ1-2|few|-
CASSQDRKRTNYGYTF
TGCGCCAGCAGCCAAGATCGGAAAAGGACTAACTATGGCTACACCTTC
>TRBV12-3/TRBV12-4|TRBJ2-3|-|TRBD2
CASTRGDDTGDTQYF
TGTGCCAGCACCCGGGGGGACGATACGGGAGATACGCAGTATTTT
>TRBV4-2|TRBJ2-1|few|-
CASSQVSGSQGEQFF
TGTGCCAGCAGCCAAGTATCCGGGAGTCAGGGTGAGCAGTTCTTC
>TRBV5-1|TRBJ2-5|few|-
CASSGDGPGPQETQYF
TGCGCCAGCAGCGGGGATGGACCGGGCCCCCAAGAGACCCAGTACTTC
>TRBV10-3|TRBJ2-5|-|-
CAISESSWETQYF
TGTGCCATCAGTGAATCTAGCTGGGAGACCCAGTACTTC
>TRBV4-1|TRBJ2-3|-|TRBD2
CASSPTAERGLYTQYF
TGCGCCAGCAGCCCCACCGCGGAGCGGGGGCTCTATACGCAGTATTTT
>TRBV12-3/TRBV12-4|TRBJ2-7|few|-
CASSLWQYYEQYF
TGTGCCAGCAGTTTATGGCAATACTACGAGCAGTACTTC
>TRBV12-3/TRBV12-4|TRBJ2-2|-|TRBD2
CASTTGGNTGELFF
TGTGCCAGCACCACGGGGGGGAACACCGGGGAGCTGTTTTTT